The rows below give T cell receptor beta chains drawn from one sample of a study of graft-versus-host responses after intestinal transplantation. The antigens of these receptors remain unknown. Here immunoSEQ multiplex PCR was the method, and the copy in TCRdb shows in-frame clones only, minus some. Here the sample spans some 86,000 clones, 90% to 95% being singletons. The sequencing here drew on unstimulated CD4+ T cells sorted from spleen or lymph node cells, taken before intestinal transplant. The receptors derive from a human donor who received an intestinal transplant. Both conserved end residues are part of each CDR3. A D gene is named only where the DNA matches it firmly. Size tells how often a clone was seen (once, few, many) or the class of an expanded clone, and some rows leave it out.

d_gene | j_gene | v_gene | abundance | CDR3aa | CDR3nt
NA | TRBJ2-7 | TRBV6-6 | NA | CASSYSEISEQYF | TGTGCCAGCAGTTACTCGGAGATATCCGAGCAGTACTTC
TRBD2 | TRBJ2-2 | TRBV9 | once | CASSARLAGGSGELFF | TGTGCCAGCAGCGCGAGACTAGCGGGTGGCAGCGGGGAGCTGTTTTTT
TRBD2 | TRBJ2-3 | TRBV30 | NA | CAWSVGSGGHTDTQYF | TGTGCCTGGAGTGTCGGTAGCGGGGGGCACACAGATACGCAGTATTTT
NA | TRBJ1-2 | TRBV9 | NA | CASSVEGWDSANYGYTF | TGTGCCAGCAGCGTAGAGGGGTGGGACTCAGCTAACTATGGCTACACCTTC
NA | TRBJ2-6 | TRBV6-5 | NA | CASSMGGTGANVLTF | TGTGCCAGCAGTATGGGGGGAACTGGGGCCAACGTCCTGACTTTC
NA | TRBJ1-1 | TRBV27 | NA | CASSDRRNTEAFF | TGTGCCAGCAGTGACAGGCGGAACACTGAAGCTTTCTTT
NA | TRBJ2-3 | TRBV2 | NA | CATRGAADTQYF | TGTGCCACCAGGGGGGCGGCAGATACGCAGTATTTT
NA | TRBJ1-1 | TRBV4-3 | NA | CASSQEEGRSYTEAFF | TGCGCCAGCAGCCAAGAGGAGGGCAGAAGTTACACTGAAGCTTTCTTT
TRBD2 | TRBJ2-7 | TRBV6-1 | once | CASTRTGGAYEQYF | TGTGCCAGCACCCGAACCGGGGGGGCCTACGAGCAGTACTTC
TRBD1 | TRBJ2-3 | TRBV5-1 | once | CASSLGRGQGALDTQYF | TGCGCCAGCAGCTTGGGAAGGGGACAGGGGGCATTGGATACGCAGTATTTT
NA | TRBJ2-4 | TRBV19 | NA | CASSLRTENIQYF | TGTGCCAGTAGTCTACGGACAGAAAACATTCAGTACTTC
NA | TRBJ2-1 | TRBV7-2 | few | CASSPLPSAYNEQFF | TGTGCCAGCAGCCCCCTGCCTAGCGCCTACAATGAGCAGTTCTTC
NA | TRBJ2-1 | TRBV29-1 | NA | CSVEDLRQGYNEQFF | TGCAGCGTTGAAGATCTCCGGCAGGGATACAATGAGCAGTTCTTC
TRBD1 | TRBJ1-5 | TRBV19 | few | CASRAGTEDNQPQHF | TGTGCCAGTAGGGCCGGGACAGAGGATAATCAGCCCCAGCATTTT
NA | TRBJ1-4 | TRBV6-1 | NA | CASSEGRQINEKLFF | TGTGCCAGCAGTGAAGGGCGGCAGATTAATGAAAAACTGTTTTTT
TRBD1 | TRBJ1-1 | TRBV7-2 | NA | CASSAQGKGTEAFF | TGTGCCAGCAGCGCACAGGGGAAAGGGACTGAAGCTTTCTTT
TRBD1 | TRBJ2-7 | TRBV7-2 | NA | CASSLDLRGRLYEQYF | TGTGCCAGCAGCTTAGATCTTAGGGGGCGCCTCTACGAGCAGTACTTC
NA | TRBJ2-3 | TRBV7-2 | NA | CASSHSDTQYF | TGTGCCAGCAGTCATTCAGATACGCAGTATTTT
TRBD1 | TRBJ1-3 | TRBV9 | NA | CASSVYPGTGSISGNTIYF | TGTGCCAGCAGCGTTTACCCCGGGACAGGCTCAATCTCTGGAAACACCATATATTTT
NA | TRBJ1-1 | TRBV7-2 | NA | CASSNQAANTEAFF | TGTGCCAGCAGCAACCAGGCAGCGAACACTGAAGCTTTCTTT
NA | TRBJ1-1 | TRBV7-8 | NA | CASSLVRGTEAFF | TGTGCCAGCAGCTTAGTAAGGGGAACTGAAGCTTTCTTT
TRBD1 | TRBJ1-2 | TRBV5-1 | NA | CASSLVGQGDGYTF | TGCGCCAGCAGCTTGGTTGGACAGGGGGATGGCTACACCTTC
NA | TRBJ2-7 | TRBV19 | NA | CASSIRGNPHEQYF | TGTGCCAGTAGTATCAGAGGGAATCCCCACGAGCAGTACTTC
TRBD1 | TRBJ1-2 | TRBV7-2 | NA | CASSLQGPYGYTF | TGTGCCAGCAGCCTACAGGGGCCATATGGCTACACCTTC
NA | TRBJ2-2 | TRBV2 | NA | CASSAQVNTGELFF | TGTGCCAGCAGCGCGCAGGTTAACACCGGGGAGCTGTTTTTT
NA | TRBJ2-5 | TRBV10-2 | NA | CASSERSGEETQYF | TGCGCCAGCAGTGAGAGGAGCGGAGAAGAGACCCAGTACTTC
NA | TRBJ2-7 | TRBV18 | NA | CASSPPGQGTNYEQYF | TGTGCCAGCTCACCACCGGGGCAGGGGACTAACTACGAGCAGTACTTC
TRBD1 | TRBJ1-4 | TRBV5-6 | NA | CASSQSGGAGEKLFF | TGTGCCAGCAGTCAGTCAGGGGGCGCAGGTGAAAAACTGTTTTTT
TRBD2 | TRBJ2-5 | TRBV2 | NA | CASSGTSGPSETQYF | TGTGCCAGCAGTGGAACTAGCGGGCCAAGCGAGACCCAGTACTTC
NA | TRBJ1-5 | TRBV19 | NA | CASSIEIGVSGQPQHF | TGTGCCAGTAGTATAGAAATCGGGGTTAGCGGCCAGCCCCAGCATTTT
NA | TRBJ1-1 | TRBV7-9 | NA | CASRLLGSTEAFF | TGTGCCAGCAGACTCCTTGGTAGCACTGAAGCTTTCTTT
NA | TRBJ2-7 | TRBV6-5 | NA | CASTRAGAYEQYF | TGTGCCAGCACCCGGGCAGGGGCCTACGAGCAGTACTTC
NA | TRBJ1-3 | TRBV19 | NA | CASKISGEPFTGNTIYF | TGTGCCAGTAAAATCAGCGGAGAGCCCTTTACTGGAAACACCATATATTTT
TRBD1 | TRBJ1-2 | TRBV4-3 | NA | CASSQDTSTGAFPYGYTF | TGCGCCAGCAGCCAAGATACCTCGACAGGGGCTTTCCCCTATGGCTACACCTTC
NA | TRBJ1-2 | TRBV14 | NA | CASSLRGGDSYGYTF | TGTGCCAGCAGCCTGAGGGGGGGGGATTCATATGGCTACACCTTC